The rows below give T cell receptor beta chains drawn from one sample of a study of blood T cell repertoires in COVID-19. Generated by immunoSEQ multiplex PCR, the TCRdb table keeps only in-frame clones and is missing some. This table holds over 120,000 clones, over 75% found once. The sequenced sample consisted of peripheral blood. The source of these receptors is a woman aged 50 to 60 with acute or convalescent COVID-19. The CDR3 runs from the conserved cysteine through the conserved F or W. D genes are given only for firm matches. Clone size is shown for a subset of rows, as once, few, many or a class of expanded clone.

V gene: TRBV12-3/TRBV12-4
J gene: TRBJ1-1
clone size: NA
D gene: NA
CDR3 protein: CASSFWEAGAFF
CDR3 DNA: TGTGCCAGCAGTTTTTGGGAGGCTGGAGCTTTCTTT

V gene: TRBV6-6
J gene: TRBJ1-5
clone size: NA
D gene: NA
CDR3 protein: CASSYPSVDGNQPQHF
CDR3 DNA: TGTGCCAGCAGTTACCCCTCGGTAGATGGCAATCAGCCCCAGCATTTT

V gene: TRBV2
J gene: TRBJ1-2
clone size: NA
D gene: NA
CDR3 protein: CASSPAVQDYGYTF
CDR3 DNA: TGTGCCAGCAGCCCAGCGGTTCAGGACTATGGCTACACCTTC

V gene: TRBV19
J gene: TRBJ1-1
clone size: NA
D gene: TRBD1
CDR3 protein: CASGQGVNTEAFF
CDR3 DNA: TGTGCCAGCGGACAGGGGGTGAACACTGAAGCTTTCTTT

V gene: TRBV4-1
J gene: TRBJ2-1
clone size: once
D gene: TRBD2
CDR3 protein: CASSQRTSGDEQFF
CDR3 DNA: TGCGCCAGCAGCCAGAGGACTAGCGGGGACGAGCAGTTCTTC

V gene: TRBV19
J gene: TRBJ1-5
clone size: once
D gene: NA
CDR3 protein: CASSNWNQPQHF
CDR3 DNA: TGTGCCAGTAGTAACTGGAATCAGCCCCAGCATTTT

V gene: TRBV6-5
J gene: TRBJ1-1
clone size: few
D gene: NA
CDR3 protein: CASSYGTRNTEAFF
CDR3 DNA: TGTGCCAGCAGTTACGGGACAAGGAACACTGAAGCTTTCTTT

V gene: TRBV6-1
J gene: TRBJ1-5
clone size: NA
D gene: TRBD1
CDR3 protein: CASREGQVLDQPQHF
CDR3 DNA: TGTGCCAGCAGGGAAGGACAGGTCCTTGATCAGCCCCAGCATTTT

V gene: TRBV6-1
J gene: TRBJ1-1
clone size: NA
D gene: NA
CDR3 protein: CASSEYGPRGNTEAFF
CDR3 DNA: TGTGCCAGCAGTGAATATGGACCCAGGGGAAACACTGAAGCTTTCTTT

V gene: TRBV14
J gene: TRBJ1-1
clone size: few
D gene: NA
CDR3 protein: CASSPQRNTEAFF
CDR3 DNA: TGTGCCAGCAGCCCCCAGCGGAACACTGAAGCTTTCTTT

V gene: TRBV12-3/TRBV12-4
J gene: TRBJ2-1
clone size: NA
D gene: NA
CDR3 protein: CASSPLGGNEQFF
CDR3 DNA: TGTGCCAGCAGCCCCCTAGGGGGCAATGAGCAGTTCTTC

V gene: TRBV5-1
J gene: TRBJ1-6
clone size: NA
D gene: TRBD1
CDR3 protein: CASSLGRTGSFGDSPLHF
CDR3 DNA: TGCGCCAGCAGCTTGGGTAGGACAGGGAGTTTTGGTGATTCACCCCTCCACTTT

V gene: TRBV18
J gene: TRBJ1-1
clone size: NA
D gene: NA
CDR3 protein: CASSPPWGPNTEAFF
CDR3 DNA: TGTGCCAGCTCACCACCTTGGGGCCCAAACACTGAAGCTTTCTTT

V gene: TRBV6-5
J gene: TRBJ1-6
clone size: once
D gene: TRBD1
CDR3 protein: CASRSGTGVPLHF
CDR3 DNA: TGTGCCAGCAGGTCCGGGACAGGGGTACCCCTCCACTTT

V gene: TRBV20-1
J gene: TRBJ1-6
clone size: NA
D gene: NA
CDR3 protein: CSASPLGAPLYGSPLHF
CDR3 DNA: TGCAGTGCTAGTCCCCTTGGGGCGCCGCTCTATGGTTCACCCCTCCACTTT

V gene: TRBV27
J gene: TRBJ1-5
clone size: NA
D gene: NA
CDR3 protein: CASSFQGLNQPQHF
CDR3 DNA: TGTGCCAGCAGTTTCCAGGGACTCAATCAGCCCCAGCATTTT

V gene: TRBV6-5
J gene: TRBJ1-2
clone size: NA
D gene: TRBD1
CDR3 protein: CASSYHRGRGYTF
CDR3 DNA: TGTGCCAGCAGTTATCACAGGGGGCGCGGCTACACCTTC

V gene: TRBV3-1/TRBV3-2
J gene: TRBJ1-5
clone size: NA
D gene: TRBD1
CDR3 protein: CASSSGQGAGQPQHF
CDR3 DNA: TGTGCCAGCAGTTCGGGACAGGGGGCCGGGCAGCCCCAGCATTTT

V gene: TRBV7-2
J gene: TRBJ2-2
clone size: NA
D gene: NA
CDR3 protein: CASSSTGTRTGELFF
CDR3 DNA: TGTGCCAGCAGCTCGACCGGGACTCGCACCGGGGAGCTGTTTTTT

V gene: TRBV19
J gene: TRBJ2-7
clone size: NA
D gene: TRBD1
CDR3 protein: CASSSGTGAYEQYF
CDR3 DNA: TGTGCCAGTAGCTCTGGGACAGGGGCCTACGAGCAGTACTTC

V gene: TRBV18
J gene: TRBJ1-2
clone size: NA
D gene: TRBD1
CDR3 protein: CASSPNGGQGNGYTF
CDR3 DNA: TGTGCCAGCTCACCCAACGGGGGACAGGGTAACGGCTACACCTTC

V gene: TRBV7-8
J gene: TRBJ1-4
clone size: NA
D gene: NA
CDR3 protein: CASSLETGREKLFF
CDR3 DNA: TGTGCCAGCAGCTTAGAGACAGGACGGGAAAAACTGTTTTTT

V gene: TRBV3-1/TRBV3-2
J gene: TRBJ2-1
clone size: NA
D gene: TRBD2
CDR3 protein: CASSALAGAYNEQFF
CDR3 DNA: TGTGCCAGCAGCGCACTAGCGGGAGCCTACAATGAGCAGTTCTTC

V gene: TRBV15
J gene: TRBJ1-1
clone size: few
D gene: NA
CDR3 protein: CATSRSKPDSSTEAFF
CDR3 DNA: TGTGCCACCAGCAGATCAAAACCGGACTCCTCCACTGAAGCTTTCTTT

V gene: TRBV5-1
J gene: TRBJ1-6
clone size: NA
D gene: TRBD1
CDR3 protein: CASSIDRGQGSPLHF
CDR3 DNA: TGCGCCAGCAGCATTGACAGGGGCCAAGGGTCACCCCTCCACTTT

V gene: TRBV2
J gene: TRBJ1-5
clone size: NA
D gene: TRBD1
CDR3 protein: CASTIGQGNQPQHF
CDR3 DNA: TGTGCCAGCACCATAGGACAGGGCAATCAGCCCCAGCATTTT

V gene: TRBV6-1
J gene: TRBJ2-3
clone size: NA
D gene: TRBD2
CDR3 protein: CASSERGETDTQYF
CDR3 DNA: TGTGCCAGCAGTGAACGGGGGGAGACGGATACGCAGTATTTT

V gene: TRBV5-8
J gene: TRBJ1-5
clone size: few
D gene: NA
CDR3 protein: CASSPRTGSSNQPQHF
CDR3 DNA: TGTGCCAGCAGCCCGCGAACAGGGTCTAGCAATCAGCCCCAGCATTTT

V gene: TRBV5-1
J gene: TRBJ2-5
clone size: NA
D gene: NA
CDR3 protein: CASRQPQETQYF
CDR3 DNA: TGCGCCAGCAGACAGCCTCAAGAGACCCAGTACTTC

V gene: TRBV3-1/TRBV3-2
J gene: TRBJ1-1
clone size: NA
D gene: NA
CDR3 protein: CASSQTNLMNTEAFF
CDR3 DNA: TGTGCCAGCAGCCAAACCAATCTAATGAACACTGAAGCTTTCTTT

V gene: TRBV6-5
J gene: TRBJ1-2
clone size: NA
D gene: NA
CDR3 protein: CASWSGDTKNYGYTF
CDR3 DNA: TGTGCCAGCTGGTCAGGGGACACCAAAAACTATGGCTACACCTTC

V gene: TRBV7-3
J gene: TRBJ2-5
clone size: NA
D gene: NA
CDR3 protein: CASSLSSTKETQYF
CDR3 DNA: TGTGCCAGCAGTCTATCCTCGACAAAAGAGACCCAGTACTTC

V gene: TRBV9
J gene: TRBJ2-1
clone size: NA
D gene: TRBD2
CDR3 protein: CASSVGLAEYNEQFF
CDR3 DNA: TGTGCCAGCAGCGTAGGACTAGCGGAGTACAATGAGCAGTTCTTC

V gene: TRBV7-7
J gene: TRBJ2-1
clone size: NA
D gene: NA
CDR3 protein: CASSPLTSLGEQFF
CDR3 DNA: TGTGCTAGCAGCCCCCTTACTAGCCTCGGGGAGCAGTTCTTC

V gene: TRBV24-1
J gene: TRBJ2-1
clone size: NA
D gene: NA
CDR3 protein: CATSDFSGNEQFF
CDR3 DNA: TGTGCCACCAGTGATTTCAGCGGTAATGAGCAGTTCTTC

V gene: TRBV4-2
J gene: TRBJ2-5
clone size: NA
D gene: TRBD2
CDR3 protein: CASSQGVVSGGQETQYF
CDR3 DNA: TGTGCCAGCAGCCAAGGGGTCGTTAGCGGGGGCCAAGAGACCCAGTACTTC

V gene: TRBV5-1
J gene: TRBJ2-1
clone size: NA
D gene: NA
CDR3 protein: CASSIGSDNEQFF
CDR3 DNA: TGCGCCAGCAGCATCGGGTCAGACAATGAGCAGTTCTTC

V gene: TRBV5-4
J gene: TRBJ2-1
clone size: few
D gene: NA
CDR3 protein: CASSSRQDEEQFF
CDR3 DNA: TGTGCCAGCAGCTCAAGACAGGACGAGGAGCAGTTCTTC

V gene: TRBV19
J gene: TRBJ1-6
clone size: NA
D gene: NA
CDR3 protein: CASRPLTEGYNSPLHF
CDR3 DNA: TGTGCCAGTCGCCCTCTCACGGAGGGCTATAATTCACCCCTCCACTTT

V gene: TRBV5-8
J gene: TRBJ2-3
clone size: NA
D gene: NA
CDR3 protein: CASSLFMVRADTQYF
CDR3 DNA: TGTGCCAGCAGCTTGTTTATGGTCAGGGCAGATACGCAGTATTTT

V gene: TRBV29-1
J gene: TRBJ1-1
clone size: once
D gene: NA
CDR3 protein: CSARSPERAEAFF
CDR3 DNA: TGCAGCGCTCGGTCGCCGGAGAGGGCTGAAGCTTTCTTT

V gene: TRBV3-1/TRBV3-2
J gene: TRBJ2-3
clone size: few
D gene: NA
CDR3 protein: CASSSSPDTQYF
CDR3 DNA: TGTGCCAGCAGTTCTAGCCCAGATACGCAGTATTTT

V gene: TRBV5-5
J gene: TRBJ1-1
clone size: NA
D gene: NA
CDR3 protein: CASSLVPGSTEAFF
CDR3 DNA: TGTGCCAGCAGCTTGGTCCCAGGAAGCACTGAAGCTTTCTTT

V gene: TRBV7-2
J gene: TRBJ2-7
clone size: once
D gene: TRBD2
CDR3 protein: CASSLVRGAYEQYF
CDR3 DNA: TGTGCCAGCAGCTTAGTCCGGGGGGCCTACGAGCAGTACTTC

V gene: TRBV29-1
J gene: TRBJ2-3
clone size: NA
D gene: NA
CDR3 protein: CSGIVAPSTDTQYF
CDR3 DNA: TGCAGCGGAATCGTAGCGCCTAGCACAGATACGCAGTATTTT

V gene: TRBV7-9
J gene: TRBJ1-1
clone size: NA
D gene: TRBD1
CDR3 protein: CASSPRGTGYVVGNTEAFF
CDR3 DNA: TGTGCCAGCAGCCCCCGAGGGACAGGCTACGTGGTTGGGAACACTGAAGCTTTCTTT

V gene: TRBV12-5
J gene: TRBJ2-3
clone size: NA
D gene: TRBD2
CDR3 protein: CASGLRKSLNGGSTDTQYF
CDR3 DNA: TGTGCTAGTGGTTTGAGAAAATCTCTAAACGGGGGGTCCACAGATACGCAGTATTTT

V gene: TRBV28
J gene: TRBJ1-1
clone size: NA
D gene: TRBD1
CDR3 protein: CASSPPLTGTGEDEAFF
CDR3 DNA: TGTGCCAGCAGTCCCCCTCTTACCGGGACAGGGGAAGATGAAGCTTTCTTT

V gene: TRBV9
J gene: TRBJ1-1
clone size: NA
D gene: TRBD1
CDR3 protein: CASSGTGSDEAFF
CDR3 DNA: TGTGCCAGCAGCGGGACAGGGTCTGATGAAGCTTTCTTT

V gene: TRBV6-4
J gene: TRBJ1-2
clone size: NA
D gene: TRBD1
CDR3 protein: CASSDEQGFGYTF
CDR3 DNA: TGTGCCAGCAGTGACGAACAGGGGTTCGGCTACACCTTC